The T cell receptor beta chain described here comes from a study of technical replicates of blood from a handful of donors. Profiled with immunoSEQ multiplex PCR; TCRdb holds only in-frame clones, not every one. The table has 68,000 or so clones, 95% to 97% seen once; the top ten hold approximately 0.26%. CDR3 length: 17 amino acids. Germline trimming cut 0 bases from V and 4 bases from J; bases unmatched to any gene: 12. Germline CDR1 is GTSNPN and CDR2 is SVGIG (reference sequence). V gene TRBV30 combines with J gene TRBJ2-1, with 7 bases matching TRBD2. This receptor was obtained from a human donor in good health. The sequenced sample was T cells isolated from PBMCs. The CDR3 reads CAWSVFFGGRPYNEQFF. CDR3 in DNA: TGTGCCTGGAGTGTCTTTTTCGGCGGGAGACCATACAATGAGCAGTTCTTC.